The rows below give T cell receptor beta chains drawn from one sample of a study of response to subunit inactivated influenza vaccine. TCRdb reprocessed the RT-PCR reads with MiXCR, giving one entry per CDR3 protein. The table includes fewer than 600,000 distinct CDR3 sequences, more than 7% detected once. The specimen comprised PBMCs from blood, sampled around 2 years after vaccination. These receptors were collected from a man aged 50 to 69 who received an inactivated influenza vaccine. Both conserved end residues are part of each CDR3. The D gene is left open where the match is weak. Expanded clones get a size class; other rows say once, few or many, or leave the size out.

>TRBJ1-1|NA|TRBV12-3/TRBV12-4|NA
CASSLASFTEAFF
TGTGCCAGCAGTTTAGCCAGTTTCACTGAAGCTTTCTTT
>TRBJ1-2|few|TRBV4-3|NA
CASSQEVGGSGYTF
TGCGCCAGCAGCCAAGAGGTGGGGGGCTCTGGCTACACCTTC
>TRBJ1-1|NA|TRBV5-1|NA
CASSFVAGTNTEAFF
TGCGCCAGCAGCTTTGTGGCTGGTACGAACACTGAAGCTTTCTTT
>TRBJ1-2|NA|TRBV20-1|TRBD1
CSVQDRSPVWGYTF
TGCAGTGTTCAGGACAGGTCGCCTGTATGGGGCTACACCTTC
>TRBJ2-3|NA|TRBV9|TRBD2
CASSSGLAGAVDTQYF
TGTGCCAGCAGCTCGGGACTAGCGGGAGCTGTAGATACGCAGTATTTT
>TRBJ2-5|NA|TRBV5-5|TRBD2
CASSLSSGSVLGETQYF
TGTGCCAGCAGCTTGTCCAGCGGGAGTGTGCTGGGAGAGACCCAGTACTTC
>TRBJ2-1|NA|TRBV14|NA
CASSQDPAERIYNEQFF
TGTGCCAGCAGCCAAGATCCAGCGGAACGTATCTACAATGAGCAGTTCTTC
>TRBJ2-5|few|TRBV5-6|TRBD2
CASSLEQGGIFGETQYF
TGTGCCAGCAGCTTGGAGCAGGGAGGGATTTTTGGAGAGACCCAGTACTTC
>TRBJ1-1|NA|TRBV2|NA
CASSGEGTEAFF
TGTGCCAGCAGTGGGGAGGGAACTGAAGCTTTCTTT
>TRBJ2-7|few|TRBV12-3/TRBV12-4|NA
CASSIGEIYEQYF
TGTGCCAGCTCAATCGGGGAAATTTACGAGCAGTACTTC
>TRBJ2-5|few|TRBV5-1|TRBD1
CASSVGQGAGETQYF
TGCGCCAGCAGCGTCGGACAGGGGGCCGGCGAGACCCAGTACTTC
>TRBJ1-2|NA|TRBV6-5|NA
CASRRLYGYTF
TGTGCCAGCAGGCGCCTTTATGGCTACACCTTC
>TRBJ2-5|NA|TRBV14|TRBD1
CASSQGRDRQETQYF
TGTGCCAGCAGCCAAGGCCGGGACAGGCAAGAGACCCAGTACTTC
>TRBJ2-3|NA|TRBV7-2|TRBD2
CASSPSSASGTDTQYF
TGTGCCAGCAGCCCATCTTCCGCTAGCGGAACAGATACGCAGTATTTT
>TRBJ1-2|few|TRBV6-1|NA
CASKRQVGRNAGPNYGYTF
TGTGCCAGCAAACGCCAAGTGGGCCGGAATGCCGGCCCTAACTATGGCTACACCTTC
>TRBJ2-7|many|TRBV6-1|TRBD1
CASSRPDRHGEQYF
TGTGCCAGCAGTCGACCGGACAGGCACGGCGAGCAGTACTTC
>TRBJ1-4|NA|TRBV28|NA
CASSLGGGNPREKLFF
TGTGCCAGCAGTTTAGGGGGTGGAAATCCGAGAGAAAAACTGTTTTTT
>TRBJ1-1|NA|TRBV29-1|NA
CSVDRVRHSNTEAFF
TGCAGCGTTGATAGGGTCCGACACTCGAACACTGAAGCTTTCTTT
>TRBJ2-1|many|TRBV9|NA
CASSVAAEGEQFF
TGTGCCAGCAGCGTAGCAGCGGAGGGTGAGCAGTTCTTC
>TRBJ1-1|NA|TRBV3-1|NA
CASSQGPRGTEAFF
TGTGCCAGCAGCCAAGGCCCCAGAGGGACTGAAGCTTTCTTT
>TRBJ1-5|few|TRBV7-8|NA
CASSLGDLYNQPQHF
TGTGCCAGCAGCTTAGGGGACCTATACAATCAGCCCCAGCATTTT
>TRBJ1-4|NA|TRBV7-9|TRBD1
CASSELQGANEKLFF
TGTGCCAGCAGCGAGTTGCAGGGGGCTAATGAAAAACTGTTTTTT
>TRBJ2-2|few|TRBV3-1|NA
CASQFANTGELFF
TGTGCCAGCCAGTTCGCGAACACCGGGGAGCTGTTTTTT
>TRBJ1-5|NA|TRBV24-1|NA
CATSDNGAGAGNQPQHF
TGTGCCACCAGTGACAACGGGGCGGGGGCCGGCAATCAGCCCCAGCATTTT
>TRBJ2-1|many|TRBV3-1|NA
CASSPPLLAHNEQFF
TGTGCCAGCAGCCCACCCTTGTTAGCTCACAATGAGCAGTTCTTC
>TRBJ1-2|NA|TRBV11-1|TRBD1
CASSPKMGQNKDPNYGYTF
TGTGCCAGCAGCCCGAAAATGGGACAGAACAAGGATCCTAACTATGGCTACACCTTC
>TRBJ2-7|many|TRBV20-1|NA
CSARWVSGGFEQYF
TGCAGTGCTAGATGGGTGTCAGGGGGGTTCGAGCAGTACTTC
>TRBJ1-2|few|TRBV24-1|NA
CATSDSPGTAGVISYGYTF
TGTGCCACCAGTGATTCACCCGGAACGGCCGGGGTTATTAGCTATGGCTACACCTTC
>TRBJ2-6|many|TRBV28|NA
CASSLAQAYSGANVLTF
NA
>TRBJ1-4|many|TRBV11-2|NA
CASSSPTGKGEKLFF
TGTGCCAGCAGCTCACCGACGGGCAAAGGGGAAAAACTGTTTTTT
>TRBJ1-4|many|TRBV12-3/TRBV12-4|NA
CASSLGGANEKLFF
TGTGCCAGCAGCCTCGGAGGGGCTAATGAAAAACTGTTTTTT
>TRBJ1-1|many|TRBV20-1|NA
CSARKGGLNTEAFF
TGCAGTGCTAGGAAGGGGGGTTTGAACACTGAAGCTTTCTTT
>TRBJ2-7|few|TRBV6-2/TRBV6-3|NA
CASSYDQGSYEQYF
TGTGCCAGCAGTTACGACCAGGGCTCCTACGAGCAGTACTTC
>TRBJ2-3|few|TRBV20-1|NA
CSARDRIAEITDTQYF
TGCAGTGCTAGAGATCGGATAGCGGAGATCACAGATACGCAGTATTTT
>TRBJ2-1|NA|TRBV7-9|TRBD2
CASSSTAGGPYNEQFF
TGTGCCAGCAGCTCTACAGCGGGAGGGCCCTACAATGAGCAGTTCTTC
>TRBJ2-5|few|TRBV25-1|TRBD1
CASRTGAGETQYF
TGTGCCAGCAGAACAGGGGCAGGAGAGACCCAGTACTTC
>TRBJ1-1|NA|TRBV25-1|NA
CASSRTGESTEAFF
TGTGCCAGCAGCCGTACTGGGGAATCCACTGAAGCTTTCTTT
>TRBJ2-3|NA|TRBV3-1|TRBD2
CASSQGWTSGGAADTQYF
TGTGCCAGCAGCCAAGGTTGGACTAGCGGGGGGGCAGCAGATACGCAGTATTTT
>TRBJ2-7|few|TRBV7-2|NA
CASSSADYEQYF
TGTGCCAGCAGCTCGGCAGACTACGAGCAGTACTTC
>TRBJ2-1|NA|TRBV6-1|NA
CASRSGAMAGNEQFF
TGTGCCAGCAGGAGTGGGGCGATGGCCGGCAATGAGCAGTTCTTC
>TRBJ2-5|many|TRBV12-3/TRBV12-4|NA
CASSLTGIPETQYF
TGTGCCAGCAGTTTAACAGGGATCCCAGAGACCCAGTACTTC
>TRBJ1-2|few|TRBV24-1|NA
CATSDFSRGYTF
TGTGCCACCAGTGATTTTAGCCGTGGCTACACCTTC
>TRBJ2-7|NA|TRBV28|TRBD2
CASSFGTSGIYEQYF
TGTGCCAGCAGTTTTGGGACTAGCGGGATTTACGAGCAGTACTTC
>TRBJ2-7|NA|TRBV6-1|NA
CASSDERLDSYEQYF
TGTGCCAGCAGTGATGAGCGCCTAGACTCCTACGAGCAGTACTTC
>TRBJ2-5|NA|TRBV28|NA
CASSPRSILETQYF
TGTGCCAGCAGTCCTAGGTCGATCTTGGAGACCCAGTACTTC
>TRBJ2-7|NA|TRBV6-2/TRBV6-3|NA
CASNLRGPSYEQYF
TGTGCCAGCAACCTCCGGGGCCCCTCGTACGAGCAGTACTTC
>TRBJ2-7|few|TRBV7-9|TRBD2
CASTPGLAGELYEQYF
TGTGCCAGCACCCCAGGACTAGCGGGAGAGTTATACGAGCAGTACTTC
>TRBJ2-2|few|TRBV4-1|TRBD2
CASSYKMGLAGPRGTGELFF
TGCGCCAGCAGCTACAAGATGGGACTAGCGGGCCCGCGAGGCACCGGGGAGCTGTTTTTT
>TRBJ2-1|many|TRBV11-2|TRBD1
CASSLGDRAFEQFF
TGTGCCAGCAGCTTAGGGGACAGGGCGTTTGAGCAGTTCTTC
>TRBJ2-5|many|TRBV7-6|TRBD1
CASSFLGQASVETQYF
TGTGCCAGCAGCTTCCTTGGACAGGCGAGTGTAGAGACCCAGTACTTC